This entry concerns a single T cell receptor beta chain. Its antigen remains unknown. The record originates from a study of T cell responses to AZD1222 COVID-19 vaccine. Notes on the study in general: The donors showed a predominance of white British ancestry and of females, with possible underestimation of clonal diversity. The study sampled repertoires only after the peak T cell response. Breadth and depth of Spike-specific TCRs rose after two AZD1222 doses. At baseline, just 5 or 6 AZD1222 recipients tested seropositive.

CDR3 length equals 11 residues. V was shortened by 7 bases and J by 4 bases, with 8 bases between the two germline ends. Germline assignment: CDR1 SQVTM and CDR2 ANQGSEA. TCRdb's copy holds only in-frame clones and misses some; the assay was immunoSEQ multiplex PCR. The sample carries 110,000 to 150,000 clones, around 93% recorded once. The receptor's source is an adult in good health. Source: peripheral blood, taken on day 0 of AZD1222 vaccination. The V and J genes are TRBV29-1 and TRBJ2-1; no definite D call. The CDR3, as DNA: TGCAGCGCCGCTATATACAATGAGCAGTTCTTC. Translating it yields CSAAIYNEQFF.